This TCR beta chain originates from a study of blood T cell repertoires in COVID-19. About the study: Spain, Italy and the United States supplied samples that represented acute and convalescent COVID-19. PBMCs, B-cell-depleted T cells, or T cells were the source of the cDNA or gDNA that made up the material.

In the original processing: Reference gene primer amplification gave estimated nucleated cell counts. Produced via immunoSEQ multiplex PCR; TCRdb's table is partial and in-frame only. The V and J calls and clone size were taken over from that table, and D and trimming were inferred from the DNA. The profile shows about 92,000 clones, 70% to 85% of them singletons. The V gene's germline CDR1 is PRHDT and CDR2 FYEKMQ (reference sequence). V was cut by 4 bases and J by 3 bases, with 21 bases left in between. The CDR3 is 17 amino acids. Sequencing was performed on peripheral blood. The TCR sequence derives from an older woman in a cohort sampled during active or convalescent COVID-19. The chain couples TRBV13 to TRBJ1-1; D is ambiguous. The CDR3 nucleotides are TGTGCCAGCAGCTCGGTTGCACCCAGGAATCTGGACACTGAAGCTTTCTTT. This encodes CASSSVAPRNLDTEAFF.